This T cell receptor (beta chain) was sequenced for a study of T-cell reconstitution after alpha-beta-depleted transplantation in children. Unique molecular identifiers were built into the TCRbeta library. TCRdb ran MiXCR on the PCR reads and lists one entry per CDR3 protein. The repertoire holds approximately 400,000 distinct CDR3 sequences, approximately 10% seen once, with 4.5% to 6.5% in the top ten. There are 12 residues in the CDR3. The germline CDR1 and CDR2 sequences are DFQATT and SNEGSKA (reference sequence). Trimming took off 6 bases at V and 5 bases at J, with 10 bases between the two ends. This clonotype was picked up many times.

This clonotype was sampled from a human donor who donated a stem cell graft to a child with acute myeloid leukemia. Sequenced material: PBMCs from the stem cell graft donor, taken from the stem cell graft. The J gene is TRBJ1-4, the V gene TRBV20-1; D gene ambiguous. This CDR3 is CSAGVSNEKLFF. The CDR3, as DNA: TGCAGTGCGGGAGTCTCCAATGAAAAACTGTTTTTT.